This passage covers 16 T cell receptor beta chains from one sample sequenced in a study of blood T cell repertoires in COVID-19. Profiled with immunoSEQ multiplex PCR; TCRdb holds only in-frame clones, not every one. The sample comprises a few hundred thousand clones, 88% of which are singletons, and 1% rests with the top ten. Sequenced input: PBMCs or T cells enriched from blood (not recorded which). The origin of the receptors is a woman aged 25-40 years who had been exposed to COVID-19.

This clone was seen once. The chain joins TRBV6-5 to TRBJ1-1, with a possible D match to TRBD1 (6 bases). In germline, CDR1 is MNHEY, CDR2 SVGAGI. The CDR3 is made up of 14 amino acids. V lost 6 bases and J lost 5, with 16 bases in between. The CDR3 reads CASRFSGGGTEAFF. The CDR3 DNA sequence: TGTGCCAGCAGGTTTTCGGGGGGCGGGACTGAAGCTTTCTTT.

The CDR3 sequence is CASRSQSGLGSGELFF. As DNA, the CDR3 is TGCGCCAGCAGATCTCAGTCGGGACTAGGTAGCGGGGAGCTGTTTTTT. The V call is TRBV5-1, the J call TRBJ2-2, with TRBD2 matching 8 bases. V shed 5 bases and J 7 bases; nucleotides not matched to a gene: 13. The length of the CDR3 is 16 residues. Germline V lookup: CDR1 SGHRS, CDR2 YFSETQ.

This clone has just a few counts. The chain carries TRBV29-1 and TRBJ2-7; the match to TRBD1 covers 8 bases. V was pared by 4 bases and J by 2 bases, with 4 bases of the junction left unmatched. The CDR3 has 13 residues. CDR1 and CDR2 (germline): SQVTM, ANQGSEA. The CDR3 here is CSVGYRGTYEQYF. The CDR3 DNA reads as TGCAGCGTTGGCTACAGGGGGACCTACGAGCAGTACTTC.

Here the CDR3 reads CASSYGGGRGTEAFF. Written as DNA, the CDR3 is TGTGCCAGCAGTTACGGCGGGGGGCGAGGGACTGAAGCTTTCTTT. The V gene is TRBV6-5, the J gene TRBJ1-1; D may be TRBD1 (6 bases). Germline lookup yields CDR1 MNHEY and CDR2 SVGAGI. Trimming cost V 2 bases and J 5 bases, with 15 bases left between them. The CDR3 covers 15 residues.

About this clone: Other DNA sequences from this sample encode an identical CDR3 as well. As DNA, the CDR3 is TGTGCCAGCAGTTTTTTGGCGGGCACAGATACGCAGTATTTT. Protein: CASSFLAGTDTQYF. The V gene is TRBV28, the J gene TRBJ2-3; no firm D call. V lost 3 bases and J lost 1, with 8 bases in between. This CDR3 region has 14 residues. Germline assignment: CDR1 MDHEN and CDR2 SYDVKM.

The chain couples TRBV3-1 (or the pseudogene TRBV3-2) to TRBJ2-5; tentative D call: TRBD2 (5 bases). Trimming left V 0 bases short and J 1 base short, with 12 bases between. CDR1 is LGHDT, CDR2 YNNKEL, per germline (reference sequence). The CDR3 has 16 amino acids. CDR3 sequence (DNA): TGTGCCAGCAGCCAAGATATGAGGGTGGGCCAAGAGACCCAGTACTTC. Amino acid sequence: CASSQDMRVGQETQYF.

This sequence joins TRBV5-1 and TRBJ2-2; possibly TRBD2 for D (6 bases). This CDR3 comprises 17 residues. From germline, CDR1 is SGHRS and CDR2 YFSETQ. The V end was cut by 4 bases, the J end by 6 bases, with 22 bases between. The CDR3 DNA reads TGCGCCAGCAGCGTGCGGGACGCTCCTATGGGGGCCGGGGAGCTGTTTTTT. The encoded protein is CASSVRDAPMGAGELFF.

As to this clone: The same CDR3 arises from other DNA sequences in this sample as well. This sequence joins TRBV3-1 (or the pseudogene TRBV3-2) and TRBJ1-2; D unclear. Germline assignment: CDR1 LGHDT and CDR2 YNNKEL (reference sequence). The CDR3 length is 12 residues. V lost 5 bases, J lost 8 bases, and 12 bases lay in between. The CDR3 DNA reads TGTGCCAGCAGCTTGGGAGGGTACGGCTACACCTTC. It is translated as CASSLGGYGYTF.

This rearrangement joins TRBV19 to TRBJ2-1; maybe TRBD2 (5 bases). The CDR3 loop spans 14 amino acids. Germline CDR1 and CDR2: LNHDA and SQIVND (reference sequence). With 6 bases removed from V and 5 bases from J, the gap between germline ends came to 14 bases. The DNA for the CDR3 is TGTGCCAGTAGGGGCGGACTTTTCCACAATGAGCAGTTCTTC. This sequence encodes CASRGGLFHNEQFF.

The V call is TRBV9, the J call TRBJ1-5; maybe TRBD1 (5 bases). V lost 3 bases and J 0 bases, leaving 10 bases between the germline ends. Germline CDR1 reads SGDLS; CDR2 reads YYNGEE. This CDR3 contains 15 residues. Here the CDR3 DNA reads TGTGCCAGCAGCGCGGACATCTATAGCAATCAGCCCCAGCATTTT. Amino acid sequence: CASSADIYSNQPQHF.

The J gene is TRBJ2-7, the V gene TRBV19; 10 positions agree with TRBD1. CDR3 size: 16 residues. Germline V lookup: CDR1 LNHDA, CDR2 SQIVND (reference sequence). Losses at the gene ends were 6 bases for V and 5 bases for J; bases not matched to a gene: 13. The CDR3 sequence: CASSLTPGQGINEQYF. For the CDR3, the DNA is TGTGCCAGTAGCTTAACTCCGGGACAGGGGATTAACGAGCAGTACTTC.

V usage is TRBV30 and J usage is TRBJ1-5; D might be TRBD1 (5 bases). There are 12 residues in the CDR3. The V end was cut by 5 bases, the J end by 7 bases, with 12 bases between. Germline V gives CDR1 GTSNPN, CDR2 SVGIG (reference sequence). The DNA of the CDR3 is TGTGCCTGGGCGTCAGGGCGACAGCCCCAGCATTTT. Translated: CAWASGRQPQHF.

The CDR3 DNA follows: TGTGCCAGCGGGGAGGGACCGAGGAACACTGAAGCTTTCTTT. As protein: CASGEGPRNTEAFF. The chain couples TRBV6-5 to TRBJ1-1; a weak D match, TRBD1 (5 bases). Per the germline V gene, CDR1 is MNHEY and CDR2 is SVGAGI. Trimming left V 8 bases short and J 1 base short, with 14 bases between. This CDR3 comprises 14 residues.

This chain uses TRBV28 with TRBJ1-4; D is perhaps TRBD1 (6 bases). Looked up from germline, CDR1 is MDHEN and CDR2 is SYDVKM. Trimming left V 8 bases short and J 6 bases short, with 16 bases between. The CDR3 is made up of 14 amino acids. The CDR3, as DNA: TGTGCCAGCTCACTACGGGACATGGATGAAAAACTGTTTTTT. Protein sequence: CASSLRDMDEKLFF.

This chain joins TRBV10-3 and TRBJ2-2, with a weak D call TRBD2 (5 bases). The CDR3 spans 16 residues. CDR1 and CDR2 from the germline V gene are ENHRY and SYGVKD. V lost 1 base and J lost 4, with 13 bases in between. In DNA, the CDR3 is TGTGCCATCAGTGAGTTCCAGCGGTGGGGCACCGGGGAGCTGTTTTTT. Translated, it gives CAISEFQRWGTGELFF.

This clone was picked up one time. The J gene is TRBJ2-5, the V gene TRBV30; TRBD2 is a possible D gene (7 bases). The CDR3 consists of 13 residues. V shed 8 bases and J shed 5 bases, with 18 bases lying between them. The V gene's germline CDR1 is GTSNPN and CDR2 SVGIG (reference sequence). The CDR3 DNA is TGTGCCCGGGATGGGGGGGCTTGGGAGACCCAGTACTTC. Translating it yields CARDGGAWETQYF.